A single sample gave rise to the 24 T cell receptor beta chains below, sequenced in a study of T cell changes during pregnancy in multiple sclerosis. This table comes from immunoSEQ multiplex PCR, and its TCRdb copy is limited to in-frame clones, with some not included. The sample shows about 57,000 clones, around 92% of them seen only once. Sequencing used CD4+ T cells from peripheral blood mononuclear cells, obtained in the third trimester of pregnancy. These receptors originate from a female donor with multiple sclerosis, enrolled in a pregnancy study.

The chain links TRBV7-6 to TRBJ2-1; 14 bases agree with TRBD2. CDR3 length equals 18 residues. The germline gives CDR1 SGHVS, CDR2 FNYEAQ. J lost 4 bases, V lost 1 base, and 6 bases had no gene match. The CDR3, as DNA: TGTGCCAGCAGCTTAGAGGGACTAGCGGGGGATTTATACAATGAGCAGTTCTTC. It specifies CASSLEGLAGDLYNEQFF.

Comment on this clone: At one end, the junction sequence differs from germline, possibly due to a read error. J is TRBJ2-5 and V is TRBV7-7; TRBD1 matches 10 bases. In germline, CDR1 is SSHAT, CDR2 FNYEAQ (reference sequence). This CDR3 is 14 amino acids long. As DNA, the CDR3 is TGTGCTAGCAGCCAACGGACAGGGGGAGAGACCCAGTACTTC. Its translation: CASSQRTGGETQYF. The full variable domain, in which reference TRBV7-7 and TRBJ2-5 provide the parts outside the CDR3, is GAGVSQSPRYKVTKRGQDVTLRCDPISSHATLYWYQQALGQGPEFLTYFNYEAQPDKSGLPSDRFSAERPEGSISTLTIQRTEQRDSAMYRCASSQRTGGETQYFGPGTRLLVL.

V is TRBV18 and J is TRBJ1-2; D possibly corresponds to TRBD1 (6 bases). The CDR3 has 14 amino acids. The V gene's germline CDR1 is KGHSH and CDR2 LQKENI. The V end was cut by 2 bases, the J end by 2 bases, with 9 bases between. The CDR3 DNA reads TGTGCCAGCTCACCAGGGACAACCAACTATGGCTACACCTTC. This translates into CASSPGTTNYGYTF.

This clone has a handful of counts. The CDR3 region has the DNA TGTGCCAGCTCCCCTAGTTTGAACACTGAAGCTTTCTTT. Amino acids: CASSPSLNTEAFF. The chain uses TRBV18 and TRBJ1-1; D unresolved. Trimming shortened V by 6 bases and J by 0 bases, and 8 bases separated the two germline ends. The CDR3 loop spans 13 amino acids. Germline CDR1 reads KGHSH; CDR2 reads LQKENI.

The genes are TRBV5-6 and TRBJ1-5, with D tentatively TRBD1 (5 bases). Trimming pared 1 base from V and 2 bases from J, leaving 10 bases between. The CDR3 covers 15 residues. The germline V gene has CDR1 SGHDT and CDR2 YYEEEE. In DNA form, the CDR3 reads TGTGCCAGCAGCTTGTCAGGGTCCGGCAATCAGCCCCAGCATTTT. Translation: CASSLSGSGNQPQHF.

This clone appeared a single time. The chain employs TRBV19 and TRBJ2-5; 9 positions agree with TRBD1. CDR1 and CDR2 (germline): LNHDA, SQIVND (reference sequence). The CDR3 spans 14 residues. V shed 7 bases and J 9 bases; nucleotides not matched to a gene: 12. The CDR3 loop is CASKKQGASEPQYF. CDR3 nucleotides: TGTGCCAGTAAAAAACAGGGGGCTTCGGAGCCCCAGTACTTC.

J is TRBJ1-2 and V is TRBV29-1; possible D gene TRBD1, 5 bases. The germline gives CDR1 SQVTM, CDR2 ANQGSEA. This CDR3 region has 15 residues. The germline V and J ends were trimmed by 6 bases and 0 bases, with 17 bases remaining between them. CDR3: CSVAIGGGANYGYTF. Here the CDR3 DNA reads TGCAGCGTAGCGATCGGGGGAGGCGCTAACTATGGCTACACCTTC. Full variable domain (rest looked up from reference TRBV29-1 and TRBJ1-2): SAVISQKPSRDICQRGTSLTIQCQVDSQVTMMFWYRQQPGQSLTLIATANQGSEATYESGFVIDKFPISRPNLTFSTLTVSNMSPEDSSIYLCSVAIGGGANYGYTFGSGTRLTVV.

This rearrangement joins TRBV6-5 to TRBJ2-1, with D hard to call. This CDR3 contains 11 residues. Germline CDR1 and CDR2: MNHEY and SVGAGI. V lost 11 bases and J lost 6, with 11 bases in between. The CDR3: CAASGPNEQFF. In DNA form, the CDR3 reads TGTGCCGCATCAGGCCCCAATGAGCAGTTCTTC.

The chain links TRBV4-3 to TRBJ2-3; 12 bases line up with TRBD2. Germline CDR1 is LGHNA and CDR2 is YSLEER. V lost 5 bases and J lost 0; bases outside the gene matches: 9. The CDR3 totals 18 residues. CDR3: CASSKELAGGGSTDTQYF. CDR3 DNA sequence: TGCGCCAGCAGCAAGGAACTAGCGGGGGGTGGTAGCACAGATACGCAGTATTTT.

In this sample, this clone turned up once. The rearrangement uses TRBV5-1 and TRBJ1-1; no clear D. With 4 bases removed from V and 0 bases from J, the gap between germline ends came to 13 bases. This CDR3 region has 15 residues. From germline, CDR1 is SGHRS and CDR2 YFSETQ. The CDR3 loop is CASSPALSVNTEAFF. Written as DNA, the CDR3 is TGCGCCAGCAGCCCTGCTCTTTCAGTGAACACTGAAGCTTTCTTT.

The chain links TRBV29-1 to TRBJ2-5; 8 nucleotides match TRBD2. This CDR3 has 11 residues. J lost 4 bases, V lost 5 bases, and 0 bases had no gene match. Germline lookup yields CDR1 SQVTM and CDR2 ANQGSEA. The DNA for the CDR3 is TGCAGCGTTCGGGGGGGAGAGACCCAGTACTTC. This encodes CSVRGGETQYF.

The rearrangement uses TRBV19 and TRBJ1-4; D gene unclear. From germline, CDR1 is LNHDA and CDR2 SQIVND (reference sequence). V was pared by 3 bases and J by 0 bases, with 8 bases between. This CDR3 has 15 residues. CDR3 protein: CASSIWRSTNEKLFF. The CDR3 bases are TGTGCCAGTAGTATCTGGCGGTCAACTAATGAAAAACTGTTTTTT. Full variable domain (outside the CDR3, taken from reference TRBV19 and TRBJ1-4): DGGITQSPKYLFRKEGQNVTLSCEQNLNHDAMYWYRQDPGQGLRLIYYSQIVNDFQKGDIAEGYSVSREKKESFPLTVTSAQKNPTAFYLCASSIWRSTNEKLFFGSGTQLSVL.

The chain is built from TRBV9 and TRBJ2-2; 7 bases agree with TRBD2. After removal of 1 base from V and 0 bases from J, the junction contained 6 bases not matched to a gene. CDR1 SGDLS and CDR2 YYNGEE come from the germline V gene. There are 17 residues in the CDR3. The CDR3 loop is CASSVLAGVANTGELFF. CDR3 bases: TGTGCCAGCAGCGTACTCGCGGGGGTCGCGAACACCGGGGAGCTGTTTTTT.

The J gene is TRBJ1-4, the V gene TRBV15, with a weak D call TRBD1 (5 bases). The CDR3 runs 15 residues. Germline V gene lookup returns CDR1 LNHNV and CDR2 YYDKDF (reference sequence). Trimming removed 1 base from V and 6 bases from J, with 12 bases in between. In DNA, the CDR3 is TGTGCCACCAGCAGAGTTCCAGGGTTTGATGAAAAACTGTTTTTT. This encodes CATSRVPGFDEKLFF.

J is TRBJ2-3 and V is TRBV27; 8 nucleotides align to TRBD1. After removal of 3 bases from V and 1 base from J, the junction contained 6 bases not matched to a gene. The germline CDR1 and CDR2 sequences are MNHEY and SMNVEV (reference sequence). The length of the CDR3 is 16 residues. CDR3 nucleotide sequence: TGTGCCAGCAGTTTCAGGGGGCGAGGGGGCACAGATACGCAGTATTTT. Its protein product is CASSFRGRGGTDTQYF.

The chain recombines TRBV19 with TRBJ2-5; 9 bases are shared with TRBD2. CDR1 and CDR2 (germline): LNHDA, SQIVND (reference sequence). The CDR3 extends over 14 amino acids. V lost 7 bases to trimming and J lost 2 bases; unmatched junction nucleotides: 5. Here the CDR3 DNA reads TGTGCCAGTAATCTAGCGGGGCAACAAGAGACCCAGTACTTC. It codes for CASNLAGQQETQYF.

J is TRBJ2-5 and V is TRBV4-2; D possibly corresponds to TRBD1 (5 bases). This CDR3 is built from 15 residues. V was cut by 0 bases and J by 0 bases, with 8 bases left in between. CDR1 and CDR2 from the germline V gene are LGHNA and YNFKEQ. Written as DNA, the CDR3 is TGTGCCAGCAGCCAAGAAGTGGACAACCAAGAGACCCAGTACTTC. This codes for CASSQEVDNQETQYF.

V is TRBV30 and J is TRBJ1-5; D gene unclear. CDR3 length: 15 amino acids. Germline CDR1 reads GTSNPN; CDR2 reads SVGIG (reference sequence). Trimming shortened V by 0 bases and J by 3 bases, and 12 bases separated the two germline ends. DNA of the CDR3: TGTGCCTGGAGTGTGGAAGGACTACCCAATCAGCCCCAGCATTTT. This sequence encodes CAWSVEGLPNQPQHF.

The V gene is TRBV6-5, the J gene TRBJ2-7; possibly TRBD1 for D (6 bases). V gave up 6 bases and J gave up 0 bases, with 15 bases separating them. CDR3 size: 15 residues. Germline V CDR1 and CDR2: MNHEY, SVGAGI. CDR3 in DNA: TGTGCCAGCAGCACCAGACAGACAGGCTCCTACGAGCAGTACTTC. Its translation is CASSTRQTGSYEQYF.

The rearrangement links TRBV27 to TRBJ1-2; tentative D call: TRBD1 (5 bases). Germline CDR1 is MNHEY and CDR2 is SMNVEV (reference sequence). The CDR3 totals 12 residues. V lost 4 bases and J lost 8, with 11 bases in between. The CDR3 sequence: CASSSQGGGYTF. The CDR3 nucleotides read TGTGCCAGCAGTTCGCAGGGAGGGGGCTACACCTTC.

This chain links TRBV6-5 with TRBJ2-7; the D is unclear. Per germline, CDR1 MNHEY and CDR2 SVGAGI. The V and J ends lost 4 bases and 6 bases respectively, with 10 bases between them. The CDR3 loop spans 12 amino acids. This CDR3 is CASSSAGLEQYF. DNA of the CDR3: TGTGCCAGCAGTTCCGCAGGCCTCGAGCAGTACTTC.

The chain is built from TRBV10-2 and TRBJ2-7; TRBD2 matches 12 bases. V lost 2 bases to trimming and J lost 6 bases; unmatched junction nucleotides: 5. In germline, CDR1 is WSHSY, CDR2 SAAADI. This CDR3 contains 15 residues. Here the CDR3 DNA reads TGCGCCAGCAGTGAGACGACTAGCGGGGGCGGCGAGCAGTACTTC. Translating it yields CASSETTSGGGEQYF.

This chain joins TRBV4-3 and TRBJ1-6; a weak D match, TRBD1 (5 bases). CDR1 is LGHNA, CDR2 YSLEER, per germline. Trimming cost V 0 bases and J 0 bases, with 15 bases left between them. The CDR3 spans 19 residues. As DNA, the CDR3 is TGCGCCAGCAGCCAAGATGCAGGGTCTGGAAGCTCCTATAATTCACCCCTCCACTTT. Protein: CASSQDAGSGSSYNSPLHF.

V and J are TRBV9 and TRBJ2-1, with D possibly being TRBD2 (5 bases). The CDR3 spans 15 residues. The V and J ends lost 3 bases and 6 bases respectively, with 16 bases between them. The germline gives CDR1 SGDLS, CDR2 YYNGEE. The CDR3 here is CASSADYQLANEQFF. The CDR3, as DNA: TGTGCCAGCAGCGCCGACTACCAGCTCGCCAATGAGCAGTTCTTC.